This entry lists 8 T cell receptor beta chains sequenced from one sample in a study of T cells in localized non-small cell lung cancer. Libraries were prepared by immunoSEQ multiplex PCR; TCRdb keeps only in-frame clonotypes and omits some of them. The sample carries roughly 12,000 clones, about 86% recorded once. This specimen was peripheral blood, taken before any cancer treatment. These receptors were collected from a male donor aged 60 or older with stage I lung adenocarcinoma.

The chain is built from TRBV9 and TRBJ2-5, with a weak D call TRBD1 (6 bases). The ends were cut back, 2 bases at V and 7 bases at J, with 12 bases in the middle. Germline lookup yields CDR1 SGDLS and CDR2 YYNGEE. The CDR3 has 13 residues. The CDR3 reads CASSVRQDGTQYF. The CDR3 region has the DNA TGTGCCAGCAGCGTGAGACAGGACGGGACCCAGTACTTC.

In nucleotides, the CDR3 is TGTGCCAGCAGTGGGGGACTAGCGGACTACAATGAGCAGTTCTTC. Translation: CASSGGLADYNEQFF. The chain has TRBV27 and TRBJ2-1, with TRBD2 matching over 11 bases. Per germline, CDR1 MNHEY and CDR2 SMNVEV (reference sequence). The J segment lost 3 bases and the V segment lost 5 bases, leaving 3 bases of the junction unmatched. The CDR3 runs 15 residues.

The chain joins TRBV2 to TRBJ1-5; TRBD1 might be the D (6 bases). The CDR3 totals 14 residues. The germline V gene has CDR1 SNHLY and CDR2 FYNNEI. V shed 5 bases and J shed 4 bases, with 12 bases lying between them. CDR3 in DNA: TGTGCCAGCAGTCCGGACAGAGTTAATCAGCCCCAGCATTTT. This gives the protein CASSPDRVNQPQHF.

The chain joins TRBV28 to TRBJ2-3; either TRBD1 or TRBD2 may fit D (6 bases each). Germline V gene lookup returns CDR1 MDHEN and CDR2 SYDVKM. The V end lost 5 bases, the J end lost 0 bases, and 15 bases lay between the germline ends. The CDR3 covers 16 residues. CDR3 in DNA: TGTGCCAGCAGTCCGGTGGGGGCGGGAAGCACAGATACGCAGTATTTT. Translating it yields CASSPVGAGSTDTQYF.

V usage is TRBV5-5 and J usage is TRBJ2-5; D is ambiguous. Between the trimmed V and J ends, which lost 0 bases and 6 bases, there was a span of 9 bases. Germline assignment: CDR1 SGHKS and CDR2 YYEKEE (reference sequence). The CDR3 is 13 residues long. Here the CDR3 DNA reads TGTGCCAGCAGCTTGGAGTCTGCTAAGACCCAGTACTTC. Its protein product is CASSLESAKTQYF.

The chain is built from TRBV5-1 and TRBJ2-2; weak D call: TRBD1 (7 bases). Germline V lookup: CDR1 SGHRS, CDR2 YFSETQ. Between the trimmed V and J ends, which lost 3 bases and 1 base, there was a span of 22 bases. This CDR3 is 19 amino acids long. CDR3: CASSSPGQGGLRNTGELFF. The CDR3 DNA reads TGCGCCAGCAGCTCGCCCGGGCAGGGGGGCCTACGGAACACCGGGGAGCTGTTTTTT.

The CDR3 DNA reads as TGTGCCAGTAGTATAGCAGGGACAGGGGGCGTGCAGCCCCAGCATTTT. Protein product: CASSIAGTGGVQPQHF. V gene TRBV19 combines with J gene TRBJ1-5; TRBD1 agrees at 12 bases. Unmatched junction bases numbered 5, after V lost 1 base and J lost 7 bases. The CDR3 length is 16 residues. Germline V gives CDR1 LNHDA, CDR2 SQIVND (reference sequence).

The chain is built from TRBV20-1 and TRBJ2-1, with TRBD1 identical over 8 bases. The CDR3 consists of 11 residues. CDR1 and CDR2 (germline): DFQATT, SNEGSKA (reference sequence). Trimming cost V 7 bases and J 9 bases; bases outside gene matches: 5. The DNA of the CDR3 is TGCAGTGGCCGGACAGGGATTGAGCAGTTCTTC. This codes for CSGRTGIEQFF.